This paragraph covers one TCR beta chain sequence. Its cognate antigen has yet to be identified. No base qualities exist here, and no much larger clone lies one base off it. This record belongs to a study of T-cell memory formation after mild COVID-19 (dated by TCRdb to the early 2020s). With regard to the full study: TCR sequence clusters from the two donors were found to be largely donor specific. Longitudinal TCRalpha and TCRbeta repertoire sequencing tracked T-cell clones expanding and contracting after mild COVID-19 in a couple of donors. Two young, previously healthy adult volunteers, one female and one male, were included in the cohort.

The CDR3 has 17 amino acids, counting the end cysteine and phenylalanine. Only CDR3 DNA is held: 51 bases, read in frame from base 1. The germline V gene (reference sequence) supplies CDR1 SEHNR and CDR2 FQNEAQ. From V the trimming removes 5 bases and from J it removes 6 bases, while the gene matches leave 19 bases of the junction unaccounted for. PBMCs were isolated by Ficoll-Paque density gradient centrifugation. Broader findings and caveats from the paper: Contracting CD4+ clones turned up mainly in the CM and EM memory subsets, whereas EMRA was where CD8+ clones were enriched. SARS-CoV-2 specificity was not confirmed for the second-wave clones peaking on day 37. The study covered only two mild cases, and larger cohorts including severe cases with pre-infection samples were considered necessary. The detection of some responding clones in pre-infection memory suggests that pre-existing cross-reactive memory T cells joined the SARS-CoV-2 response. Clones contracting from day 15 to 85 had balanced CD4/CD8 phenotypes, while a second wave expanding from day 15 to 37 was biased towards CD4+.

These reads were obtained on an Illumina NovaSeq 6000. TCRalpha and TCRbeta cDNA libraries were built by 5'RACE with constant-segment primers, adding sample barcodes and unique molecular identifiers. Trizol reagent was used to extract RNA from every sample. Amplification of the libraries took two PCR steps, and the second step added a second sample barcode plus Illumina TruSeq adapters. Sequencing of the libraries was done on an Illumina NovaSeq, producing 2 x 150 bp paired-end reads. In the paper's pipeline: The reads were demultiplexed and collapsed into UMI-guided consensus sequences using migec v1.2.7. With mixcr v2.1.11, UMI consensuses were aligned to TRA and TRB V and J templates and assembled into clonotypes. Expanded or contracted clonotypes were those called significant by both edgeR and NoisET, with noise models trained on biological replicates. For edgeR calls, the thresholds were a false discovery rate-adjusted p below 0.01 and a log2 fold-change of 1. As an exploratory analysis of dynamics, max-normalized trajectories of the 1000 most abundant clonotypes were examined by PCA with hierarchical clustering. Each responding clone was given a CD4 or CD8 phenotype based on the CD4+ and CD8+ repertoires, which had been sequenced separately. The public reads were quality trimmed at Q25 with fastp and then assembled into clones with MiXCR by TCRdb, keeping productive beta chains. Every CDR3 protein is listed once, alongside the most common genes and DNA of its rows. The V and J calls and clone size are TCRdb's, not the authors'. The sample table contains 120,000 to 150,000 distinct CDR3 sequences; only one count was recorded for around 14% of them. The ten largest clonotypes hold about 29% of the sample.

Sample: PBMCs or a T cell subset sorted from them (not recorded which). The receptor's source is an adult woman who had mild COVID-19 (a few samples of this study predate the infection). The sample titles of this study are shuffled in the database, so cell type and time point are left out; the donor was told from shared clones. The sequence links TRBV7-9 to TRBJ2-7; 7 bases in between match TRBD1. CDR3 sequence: CASSPRSGPQGVGEQYF. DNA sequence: TGTGCCAGCAGCCCCCGTTCCGGGCCCCAGGGGGTTGGCGAGCAGTACTTC.